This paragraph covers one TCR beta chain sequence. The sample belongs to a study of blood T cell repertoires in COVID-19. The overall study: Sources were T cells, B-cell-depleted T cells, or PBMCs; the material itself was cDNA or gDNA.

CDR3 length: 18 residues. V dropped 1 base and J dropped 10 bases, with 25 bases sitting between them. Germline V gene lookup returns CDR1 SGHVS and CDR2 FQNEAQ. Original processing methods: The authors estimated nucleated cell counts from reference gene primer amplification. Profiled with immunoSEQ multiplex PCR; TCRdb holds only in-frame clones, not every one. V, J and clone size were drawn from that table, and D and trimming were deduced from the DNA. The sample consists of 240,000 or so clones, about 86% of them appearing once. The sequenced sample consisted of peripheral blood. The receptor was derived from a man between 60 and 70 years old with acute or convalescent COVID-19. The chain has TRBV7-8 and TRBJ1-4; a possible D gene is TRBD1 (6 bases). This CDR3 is CASSLVAGAGPKMRKLFF. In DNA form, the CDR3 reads TGTGCCAGCAGCTTAGTTGCAGGGGCCGGTCCAAAAATGAGAAAACTGTTTTTT.